The T cell receptor (beta chain) described here comes from a study of cytomegalovirus exposure and HLA in healthy donors. Whole-study findings and limits: Three chains tied to CMV proved CMV antigen-specific in vitro. There were some 150 TCR beta chains listed as cytomegalovirus-associated.

Primers included in the PCR were 60 Vbeta and 13 Jbeta primers. The assay was immunoSEQ multiplex PCR, and TCRdb's table has in-frame clones only and misses some. The sample holds 200,000 or so clones; 65% to 85% are singletons and the top ten take 0.075% to 0.1%. About this clone itself: Its antigen is undetermined.

Nominal health characterized the donors when sampled, though unrecorded immune exposures were likely. The germline V gene has CDR1 SGHTA and CDR2 FQGNSA. The CDR3 runs to 12 residues. This TCR was recovered from a boy aged 2-9 years in good health and CMV-seronegative. The chain combines TRBV7-2 with TRBJ2-5; D is possibly TRBD2 (6 bases). The J call is uncertain, as TRBJ2-7 better fits the DNA end. Sequenced: PBMCs. CDR3 loop: CASSGLSYEQYF. DNA for the CDR3: TGTGCCAGCAGCGGACTATCCTACGAGCAGTACTTC.